What follows are 7 T cell receptor beta chains derived from one specimen sequenced in a study of cytomegalovirus exposure and HLA in healthy donors. PCR amplification relied on 60 Vbeta primers (plus 13 Jbeta primers). Clones were sequenced by immunoSEQ multiplex PCR, and TCRdb holds only the in-frame ones, with some missing. The repertoire includes about 130,000 clones, approximately 89% of them detected once, and approximately 6.4% sits in the top ten. The sequenced sample consisted of PBMCs. All receptors come from a woman younger than 45 in good health and CMV-seropositive.

The chain employs TRBV19 and TRBJ2-3; the match to TRBD2 covers 8 bases. The junction had 10 bases not matched to a gene; V was cut back by 2 bases and J by 6 bases. This CDR3 is built from 16 residues. CDR1 is LNHDA and CDR2 is SQIVND in the germline V gene (reference sequence). The CDR3 sequence: CASSIPLAGWGDTQYF. Here the CDR3 DNA reads TGTGCCAGTAGTATACCCCTAGCGGGTTGGGGGGATACGCAGTATTTT.

The V and J genes are TRBV27 and TRBJ2-1; 11 bases align to TRBD2. CDR1 and CDR2 from the germline V gene are MNHEY and SMNVEV (reference sequence). V lost 6 bases and J lost 2; bases outside the gene matches: 3. The CDR3 has 15 residues. The CDR3 here is CASSRTSGPYNEQFF. CDR3 bases: TGTGCCAGCAGCCGGACTAGCGGGCCCTACAATGAGCAGTTCTTC.

This clone was found a few times. V is TRBV5-8 and J is TRBJ2-4, with D hard to call. The germline gives CDR1 SGHTS, CDR2 YDEGEE. Trimming stripped 3 bases from V and 2 bases from J, with 21 bases between. This CDR3 comprises 18 residues. In DNA, the CDR3 is TGTGCCAGCAGCTCCCCCCAAGTTGCGGCCAGTACCAAAAACATTCAGTACTTC. It is translated as CASSSPQVAASTKNIQYF.

This chain joins TRBV4-1 and TRBJ2-5; D possibly corresponds to TRBD2 (6 bases). The J call is doubtful: the DNA matches TRBJ2-7 better. The CDR3 is 11 residues long. Germline V gives CDR1 MGHRA, CDR2 YSYEKL. The CDR3 DNA is TGCGCCAGCAGCCGGGGGGACGAGCAGTACTTC. It encodes CASSRGDEQYF.

The gene calls are TRBV6-1 and TRBJ1-2; D possibly corresponds to TRBD1 (6 bases). CDR3 length equals 14 residues. Germline lookup yields CDR1 MNHNS and CDR2 SASEGT. The germline V and J ends were trimmed by 1 base and 7 bases, with 13 bases remaining between them. The CDR3, as DNA: TGTGCCAGCAGTGAAGGAGGGGGGGCGCGTGGCTACACCTTC. Protein: CASSEGGGARGYTF.

The chain recombines TRBV7-9 with TRBJ2-3, with TRBD1 as a possible D gene (6 bases). Trimming shortened V by 4 bases and J by 1 base, and 18 bases separated the two germline ends. CDR1 is SEHNR and CDR2 is FQNEAQ in the germline V gene (reference sequence). The CDR3 contains 17 residues. In DNA form, the CDR3 reads TGTGCCAGCAGCTCAGGGGTGCCACCCGGGGGCACAGATACGCAGTATTTT. It yields the protein CASSSGVPPGGTDTQYF.

This chain links TRBV5-1 with TRBJ2-7; TRBD2 agrees at 8 bases. The V and J ends lost 1 base and 3 bases, in that order; junction bases with no gene match: 6. Germline V gives CDR1 SGHRS, CDR2 YFSETQ. The CDR3 has 15 residues. The CDR3 loop reads CASSLRTGGGYEQYF. CDR3 sequence (DNA): TGCGCCAGCAGCTTGCGGACGGGAGGGGGCTACGAGCAGTACTTC.